Below are 26 T cell receptor beta chains sequenced from a single sample in a study of beta chain features in type 1 diabetes. All of the isolated RNA was reverse transcribed, so expressed TCRB transcripts were sequenced. Measured with immunoSEQ multiplex PCR; TCRdb has only the in-frame clones, and not every one. Of hundreds of thousands of clones in the sample, around 28% are singletons; the top ten hold 0.05% to 0.065%. The sequencing sample was made of naive CD4+ T cells from blood. These receptors originate from a man younger than 35 in good health.

The V call is TRBV28, the J call TRBJ2-2, with 8 bases lining up with TRBD1. The germline CDR1 and CDR2 sequences are MDHEN and SYDVKM. The CDR3 contains 17 residues. The ends lost 4 bases at V and 6 bases at J; junction bases unmatched: 13. CDR3 sequence reads: CASSSPSSRGRAGELFF. The CDR3, as DNA: TGTGCCAGCAGTTCCCCTTCCTCCAGGGGGCGGGCCGGGGAGCTGTTTTTT.

The table lists this clone with a few counts. The chain has TRBV29-1 and TRBJ2-1; 8 bases are shared with TRBD2. The CDR3 consists of 13 residues. Trimming took 6 bases from V and 4 from J; bases not matched to a gene: 5. In germline, CDR1 is SQVTM, CDR2 ANQGSEA. CDR3 sequence: CSVSASGYNEQFF. Here the CDR3 DNA reads TGCAGCGTCAGCGCTAGCGGGTACAATGAGCAGTTCTTC.

The chain links TRBV18 to TRBJ1-2; D not certain. Germline V gene lookup returns CDR1 KGHSH and CDR2 LQKENI. The CDR3 is made up of 15 amino acids. Trimming shortened V by 3 bases and J by 3 bases, and 14 bases separated the two germline ends. DNA for the CDR3: TGTGCCAGCTCACCCCAAGCTCCTAGATACTATGGCTACACCTTC. Its translation: CASSPQAPRYYGYTF.

The rearrangement joins TRBV19 to TRBJ2-1; D is uncertain. Germline loops: CDR1 LNHDA, CDR2 SQIVND (reference sequence). Between the trimmed V and J ends, which lost 5 bases and 10 bases, there was a span of 15 bases. The CDR3 has 13 residues. CDR3 protein: CASSVAFVMEQFF. The CDR3 DNA sequence: TGTGCCAGTAGTGTCGCTTTTGTAATGGAGCAGTTCTTC. The variable domain in full, completed from reference TRBV19 and TRBJ2-1, reads DGGITQSPKYLFRKEGQNVTLSCEQNLNHDAMYWYRQDPGQGLRLIYYSQIVNDFQKGDIAEGYSVSREKKESFPLTVTSAQKNPTAFYLCASSVAFVMEQFFGPGTRLTVL.

The chain links TRBV5-1 to TRBJ2-3; TRBD2 might be the D (5 bases). Looked up from germline, CDR1 is SGHRS and CDR2 is YFSETQ. CDR3 size: 14 residues. V was cut by 4 bases and J by 4 bases, with 13 bases left in between. The CDR3 nucleotides read TGCGCCAGCAGCCTTAGTGGGAGTGCAGATACGCAGTATTTT. Amino acid sequence: CASSLSGSADTQYF.

The chain is built from TRBV29-1 and TRBJ1-1; TRBD1 is a possible D gene (5 bases). Trimming removed 7 bases from V and 3 bases from J, with 12 bases in between. The V gene's germline CDR1 is SQVTM and CDR2 ANQGSEA. The CDR3 is 12 residues long. This CDR3 is CSAGSSYTEAFF. As DNA, the CDR3 is TGCAGCGCAGGGTCTTCGTACACTGAAGCTTTCTTT.

This clone occurred a few times. This chain links TRBV5-1 with TRBJ2-5; 9 nucleotides agree with TRBD1. J was trimmed by 2 bases and V by 4 bases; bases with no gene match: 6. There are 15 residues in the CDR3. Germline CDR1 reads SGHRS; CDR2 reads YFSETQ. As DNA, the CDR3 is TGCGCCAGCAGCGCACAGGGGGCCTTGCAAGAGACCCAGTACTTC. It codes for CASSAQGALQETQYF. The full variable domain, rest sourced from reference TRBV5-1 and TRBJ2-5, is KAGVTQTPRYLIKTRGQQVTLSCSPISGHRSVSWYQQTPGQGLQFLFEYFSETQRNKGNFPGRFSGRQFSNSRSEMNVSTLELGDSALYLCASSAQGALQETQYFGPGTRLLVL.

This clone appeared a few times. The chain uses TRBV28 and TRBJ2-7; D ambiguous. Germline CDR1 MDHEN, CDR2 SYDVKM. The CDR3 has 12 residues. V lost 5 bases and J lost 4, with 9 bases in between. CDR3: CASSSGNYEQYF. DNA of the CDR3: TGTGCCAGCAGTAGTGGGAATTACGAGCAGTACTTC.

On this clone itself: Other nucleotide sequences from this sample produce the same CDR3. The gene calls are TRBV11-2 and TRBJ2-5; no definite D call. The V gene lost 4 bases and the J gene lost 5 bases, with 5 bases spanning the gap. CDR1 is SGHAT and CDR2 is FQNNGV in the germline V gene. There are 11 residues in the CDR3. The CDR3 loop is CASSSGETQYF. CDR3 coding DNA: TGTGCCAGCAGCTCCGGGGAGACCCAGTACTTC.

The chain carries TRBV29-1 and TRBJ1-4; TRBD1 matches at 7 bases. Germline lookup yields CDR1 SQVTM and CDR2 ANQGSEA. Trimming removed 2 bases from V and 7 bases from J; junction bases left unmatched: 4. The CDR3 length is 13 residues. The CDR3 loop reads CSVEQAGGEKLFF. The CDR3 DNA follows: TGCAGCGTTGAACAGGCAGGGGGTGAAAAACTGTTTTTT.

This clone appeared a few times. The gene calls are TRBV6-1 and TRBJ2-5; D perhaps matches TRBD2 (5 bases). The CDR3 loop spans 17 amino acids. Germline CDR1 MNHNS, CDR2 SASEGT. V was clipped by 4 bases and J by 5 bases, with 23 bases between them. The CDR3 protein is CASSVGSGGLIWETQYF. CDR3 bases: TGTGCCAGCAGTGTGGGGTCAGGAGGTCTCATTTGGGAGACCCAGTACTTC.

V and J are TRBV14 and TRBJ2-1, with a possible D match to TRBD2 (6 bases). Per the germline V gene, CDR1 is SGHDN and CDR2 is FVKESK. The CDR3 is 15 residues long. V was trimmed by 1 base and J by 8 bases, leaving 15 bases between them. DNA of the CDR3: TGTGCCAGCAGCCAAGCGGAGGGGCCTGGGGATGAGCAGTTCTTC. Protein sequence: CASSQAEGPGDEQFF.

The chain links TRBV7-9 to TRBJ2-3, with D hard to call. This CDR3 is 11 amino acids long. Germline-derived CDR1 and CDR2 are SEHNR and FQNEAQ (reference sequence). Trimming took 8 bases from V and 6 from J, leaving 9 bases between them. Here the CDR3 reads CASGKTDTQYF. The CDR3, as DNA: TGTGCCAGCGGTAAGACGGATACGCAGTATTTT. The full variable domain, its missing parts supplied by reference TRBV7-9 and TRBJ2-3, is DTGVSQNPRHKITKRGQNVTFRCDPISEHNRLYWYRQTLGQGPEFLTYFQNEAQLEKSRLLSDRFSAERPKGSFSTLEIQRTEQGDSAMYLCASGKTDTQYFGPGTRLTVL.

The gene calls are TRBV29-1 and TRBJ2-7; the D gene is possibly TRBD1 (7 bases). The V end was cut by 6 bases, the J end by 9 bases, with 15 bases between. Germline assignment: CDR1 SQVTM and CDR2 ANQGSEA. This CDR3 region has 11 residues. The DNA of the CDR3 is TGCAGCGTCCTCCGTCAGGGGGGGCAGTACTTC. Protein product: CSVLRQGGQYF.

The chain combines TRBV9 with TRBJ2-3, with 9 bases matching TRBD2. The CDR3 length is 17 residues. Germline CDR1 SGDLS, CDR2 YYNGEE. The trim removed 0 bases at V and 1 base at J, leaving 6 bases unmatched. The chain's CDR3 is CASSVGFSGSGTDTQYF. The DNA for the CDR3 is TGTGCCAGCAGCGTAGGTTTTAGCGGGAGTGGCACAGATACGCAGTATTTT.

V usage is TRBV13 and J usage is TRBJ2-1; D not certain. The germline V gene encodes CDR1 PRHDT and CDR2 FYEKMQ (reference sequence). V was cut by 5 bases and J by 10 bases, with 9 bases left in between. The CDR3 has 11 residues. CDR3 sequence reads: CASSEIGEQFF. The DNA for the CDR3 is TGTGCCAGCAGCGAGATAGGGGAGCAGTTCTTC.

This clone was seen more than once but under ten times. This rearrangement joins TRBV7-2 to TRBJ2-1; a weak D match, TRBD2 (5 bases). Trimming shortened V by 1 base and J by 5 bases, and 12 bases separated the two germline ends. The CDR3 totals 15 residues. Germline V CDR1 and CDR2: SGHTA, FQGNSA. The CDR3 region is CASSLGETENNEQFF. The CDR3 nucleotides read TGTGCCAGCAGCTTAGGGGAGACCGAGAACAATGAGCAGTTCTTC.

This clone was picked up a small number of times. This chain connects TRBV7-2 to TRBJ2-7; 8 nucleotides align to TRBD2. In germline, CDR1 is SGHTA, CDR2 FQGNSA. The V segment lost 3 bases and the J segment 3 bases; nucleotides outside the gene matches: 7. The CDR3 totals 15 residues. CDR3 in amino acids: CASSLAGSGSYEQYF. The CDR3 DNA sequence: TGTGCCAGCAGCTTGGCGGGGAGCGGGAGCTACGAGCAGTACTTC.

This clone has just a few counts. The chain links TRBV7-2 to TRBJ2-7, with 7 positions matching TRBD1. The CDR3 has 13 amino acids. Per the germline V gene, CDR1 is SGHTA and CDR2 is FQGNSA. V was clipped by 1 base and J by 6 bases; unmatched bases: 3. The CDR3 here is CASSLETGREQYF. The CDR3 region has the DNA TGTGCCAGCAGCTTAGAGACAGGGCGCGAGCAGTACTTC.

The chain is built from TRBV5-4 and TRBJ2-1; the D gene is possibly TRBD1 (6 bases). Trimming took 0 bases from V and 1 from J, leaving 8 bases between them. Germline V gene lookup returns CDR1 SGHNT and CDR2 YYREEE (reference sequence). CDR3 length: 15 amino acids. The CDR3 protein is CASSLETGSYNEQFF. CDR3 coding DNA: TGTGCCAGCAGCTTGGAGACAGGATCCTACAATGAGCAGTTCTTC.

This clone was seen only a few times. The chain combines TRBV29-1 with TRBJ2-1; possibly TRBD1 for D (6 bases). Trimming shortened V by 5 bases and J by 8 bases, and 10 bases separated the two germline ends. This CDR3 contains 11 residues. CDR1 and CDR2 (germline): SQVTM, ANQGSEA. The CDR3 coding sequence is TGCAGCGTTACAGGGTTAGATGAGCAGTTCTTC. Protein sequence: CSVTGLDEQFF.

This clone was detected a few times. The chain has TRBV18 and TRBJ2-7; maybe TRBD1 (6 bases). Germline CDR1 reads KGHSH; CDR2 reads LQKENI. V gave up 3 bases and J gave up 0 bases, with 12 bases separating them. The CDR3 contains 15 residues. The CDR3 DNA reads TGTGCCAGCTCACCTGGACAGTCGAGCTCCTACGAGCAGTACTTC. As protein: CASSPGQSSSYEQYF.

This clone was recorded only once. The CDR3 region has the DNA TGTGCCTGGCGCAGGGAGGGGTCTTATGGCTACACCTTC. Its protein product is CAWRREGSYGYTF. The rearrangement joins TRBV30 to TRBJ1-2, with D possibly being TRBD1 (5 bases). The V end lost 5 bases, the J end lost 5 bases, and 15 bases lay between the germline ends. CDR1 and CDR2 from the germline V gene are GTSNPN and SVGIG (reference sequence). The CDR3 runs 13 residues.

The CDR3 sequence is CASSLGPEGYTF. CDR3 DNA: TGTGCCAGCAGCTTAGGCCCTGAAGGCTACACCTTC. The V call is TRBV7-8, the J call TRBJ1-2; D call uncertain. Germline lookup yields CDR1 SGHVS and CDR2 FQNEAQ. The CDR3 has 12 residues. V lost 1 base and J 8 bases, leaving 8 bases between the germline ends.

The V call is TRBV30, the J call TRBJ1-4; no clear D gene. The CDR3 runs 14 residues. Germline V gene data show CDR1 as GTSNPN and CDR2 as SVGIG (reference sequence). V gave up 0 bases and J gave up 5 bases, with 10 bases separating them. The CDR3 loop reads CAWSVPSFNEKLFF. DNA of the CDR3: TGTGCCTGGAGTGTACCCTCATTCAATGAAAAACTGTTTTTT.

In regard to this clone: The sample holds other DNA sequences that translate to the same CDR3. The chain employs TRBV6-6 and TRBJ2-7; D may correspond to TRBD1 or TRBD2 (5 bases each). V lost 8 bases, J lost 4 bases, and 12 bases lay in between. CDR1 MNHNY and CDR2 SVGAGI come from the germline V gene (reference sequence). CDR3 length: 12 residues. CDR3 in DNA: TGTGCCAGCTCGCAGGGCGGGTACGAGCAGTACTTC. Translated: CASSQGGYEQYF.